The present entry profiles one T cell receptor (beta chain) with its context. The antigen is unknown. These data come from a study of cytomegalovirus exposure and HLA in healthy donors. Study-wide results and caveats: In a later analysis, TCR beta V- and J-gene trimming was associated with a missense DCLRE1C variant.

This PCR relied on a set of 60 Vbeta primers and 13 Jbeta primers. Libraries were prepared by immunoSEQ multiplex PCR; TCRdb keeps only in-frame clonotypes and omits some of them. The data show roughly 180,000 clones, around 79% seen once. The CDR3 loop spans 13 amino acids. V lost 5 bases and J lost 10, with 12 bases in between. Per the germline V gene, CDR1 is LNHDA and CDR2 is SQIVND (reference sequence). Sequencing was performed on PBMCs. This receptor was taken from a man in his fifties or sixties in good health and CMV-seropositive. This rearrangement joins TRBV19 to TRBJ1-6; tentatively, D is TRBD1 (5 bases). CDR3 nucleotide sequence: TGTGCCAGTAGTCAGGGTCGTGGATCACCCCTCCACTTT. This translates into CASSQGRGSPLHF.